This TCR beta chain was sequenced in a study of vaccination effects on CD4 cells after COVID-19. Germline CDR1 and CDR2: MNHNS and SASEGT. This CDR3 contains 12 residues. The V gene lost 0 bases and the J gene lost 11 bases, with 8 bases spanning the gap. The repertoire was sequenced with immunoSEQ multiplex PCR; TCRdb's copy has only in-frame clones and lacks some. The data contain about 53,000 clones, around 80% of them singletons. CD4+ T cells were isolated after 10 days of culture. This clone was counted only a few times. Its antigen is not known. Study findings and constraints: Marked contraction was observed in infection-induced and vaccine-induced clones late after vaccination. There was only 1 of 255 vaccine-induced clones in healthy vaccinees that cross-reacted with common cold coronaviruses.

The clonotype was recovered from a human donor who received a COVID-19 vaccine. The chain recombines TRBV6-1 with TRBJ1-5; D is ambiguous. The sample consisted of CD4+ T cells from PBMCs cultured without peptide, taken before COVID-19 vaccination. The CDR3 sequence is CASSEAYLAQHF. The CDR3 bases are TGTGCCAGCAGTGAAGCGTACCTAGCCCAGCATTTT.